The entry below gives a single T cell receptor beta chain sequence along with its context. Libraries were prepared by immunoSEQ multiplex PCR; TCRdb keeps only in-frame clonotypes and omits some of them. The sample holds about 300,000 clones, around 90% seen once. The sample belongs to a study of blood T cell repertoires in COVID-19. For the study at large: The United States, Italy and Spain supplied acute and convalescent COVID-19 samples.

The CDR3 extends over 11 amino acids. Per the germline V gene, CDR1 is LNHDA and CDR2 is SQIVND (reference sequence). V dropped 5 bases and J dropped 8 bases, with 9 bases sitting between them. This chain links TRBV19 with TRBJ1-1; D is uncertain. This clonotype was sampled from a woman aged 45-60 years with COVID-19, enrolled during active disease. The sequencing input was peripheral blood. The DNA for the CDR3 is TGTGCCAGTAGTTTGATGCAGGAAGCTTTCTTT. Translation gives CASSLMQEAFF.